This T cell receptor (beta chain) was sequenced for a study of blood T cell repertoires in COVID-19 (TCRdb year 2020). Describing the broader study: Samples covering the acute and convalescent phases of COVID-19 were provided by collaborators in the United States, Italy and Spain. The repertoires were released in a freely available public database meant as a resource for research on the immune response to SARS-CoV-2. Where available, HLA class I and class II types were taken from metadata supplied by the sample provider and were not determined by assay-based typing. The sample metadata nearly always contained a de-identified subject ID, COVID-19 status, age in years and sex. Samples came from the ongoing ImmuneRACE study (first 160 participants) plus 1,254 subjects from 6 global collaborators. The material from the prospective study consisted of cDNA or gDNA derived from T cells, B-cell-depleted T cells, or PBMCs. Subjects who had been exposed to COVID-19, were actively infected with it, or had recovered from it provided the deeply sampled blood TCRbeta repertoires that made up the dataset. What the work shows at the level of the full study, not this receptor alone: The quantity of clinical and demographic metadata differed by source and by participant and was supplied without curation.

Each collaborating institution followed its own protocols to collect whole blood in K2EDTA tubes. For TCRbeta analysis, collaborator samples were shipped as frozen whole blood, as isolated PBMCs, or as DNA extracted from either sample type. The immunoSEQ Assay, a bias-controlled multiplex PCR, was used to amplify TCRbeta CDR3 regions from genomic DNA. The original methods were these. Within the assay, amplification of reference gene primers was used to estimate how many nucleated cells each sample contained. To quantify the absolute abundance of each unique TCRbeta CDR3 rearrangement, sequence reads were collapsed and filtered. For each sample, productive Simpson clonality was calculated by taking the square root of Simpson's diversity index across productive rearrangements. Here the immuneACCESS table is served through TCRdb, limited to in-frame sequences with V and J called. Missing clones are a known gap in these copies; in checked studies unresolved V genes cover under half, and the rest lacks a known reason. V, J and clone size reflect that table, while D and trimming were determined from the DNA. This sample has approximately 180,000 clones in its table, and more than 75% of those were observed once. The ten biggest clones cover 6% of the sample.

The CDR3, from cysteine to phenylalanine, totals 19 residues. The read is trimmed to its CDR3 DNA, 57 bases read in frame from base 1. The germline V gene provides CDR1 MNHEY and CDR2 SVGEGT. V drops 0 bases and J drops 4 bases, leaving 24 bases in between. Remarks on this clone: Its specific antigen is unknown. No much larger clonotype is one base removed from it; base qualities were not supplied.

What was sequenced was peripheral blood. The receptor was isolated from a man aged 35-49 years with active or convalescent COVID-19. Here the chain combines TRBV6-2 or TRBV6-3 and TRBJ2-5; tentative D gene TRBD2, with 6 bases matching. In nucleotide form, the sequence is TGTGCCAGCAGTTACTCGAAGTCCAGTCTACTTAGCGGTAGAGAGACCCAGTACTTC. This gives the protein CASSYSKSSLLSGRETQYF.